This T cell receptor (beta chain) derives from a study of regulatory T cells in long-lasting Graves disease. Broader study findings: Persistent-disease Graves' patients showed less TCR diversity than new cases.

Time point noted: newly diagnosed GD, antithyroid drugs for less than 3 months. Following extraction of RNA from PBMCs, that RNA was used to make the TCR library. The table lists this clonotype with many counts. Its specificity is not known. Library construction for TCR beta used iRepertoire HTBI primers and Arm-PCR of CDR3 regions. TCRdb redid the calling of the multiplex PCR reads with MiXCR, one entry per CDR3 protein. In the table there are 400,000 to 550,000 distinct CDR3 sequences, 15% of which are singletons. This CDR3 has 14 residues. Germline loops: CDR1 LNHNV, CDR2 YYDKDF (reference sequence). V was cut by 1 base and J by 5 bases, with 9 bases left in between. This same sample was also part of a study on T cells in Graves' hyperthyroidism and ophthalmopathy.

V is TRBV15 and J is TRBJ2-1; tentative D call: TRBD1 (5 bases). This clonotype was obtained from a woman in her thirties with Graves disease. Sequenced material: peripheral blood mononuclear cells (PBMCs), taken at new diagnosis, from a patient treated with antithyroid drugs. The CDR3, as DNA: TGTGCCACCAGCAGAGTGGGGCAGAACAATGAGCAGTTCTTC. It is translated as CATSRVGQNNEQFF.